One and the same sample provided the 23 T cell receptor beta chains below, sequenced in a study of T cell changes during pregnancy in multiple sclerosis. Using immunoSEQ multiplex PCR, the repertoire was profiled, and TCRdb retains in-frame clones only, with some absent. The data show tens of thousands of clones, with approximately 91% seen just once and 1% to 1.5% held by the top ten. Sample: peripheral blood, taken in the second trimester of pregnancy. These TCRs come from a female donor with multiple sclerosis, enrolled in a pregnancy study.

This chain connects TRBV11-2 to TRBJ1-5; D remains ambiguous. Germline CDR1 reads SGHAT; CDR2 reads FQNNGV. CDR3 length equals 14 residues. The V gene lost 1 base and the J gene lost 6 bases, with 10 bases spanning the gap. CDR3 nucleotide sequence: TGTGCCAGCAGCTTAGTTGGCCGAGGTCAGCCCCAGCATTTT. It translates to CASSLVGRGQPQHF.

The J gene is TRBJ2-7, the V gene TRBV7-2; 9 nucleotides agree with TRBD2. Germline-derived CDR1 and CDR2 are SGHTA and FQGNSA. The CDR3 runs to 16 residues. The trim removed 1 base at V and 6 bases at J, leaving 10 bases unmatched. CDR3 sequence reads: CASSLGGRLAVSEQYF. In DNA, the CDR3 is TGTGCCAGCAGCTTAGGCGGAAGACTAGCGGTCTCCGAGCAGTACTTC.

The CDR3 region has the DNA TGTGCCAGCAGCTTGAGGGGTGGGGGGGCTCGTGAGCAGTACTTC. Its protein product is CASSLRGGGAREQYF. The chain is built from TRBV7-2 and TRBJ2-7, with D possibly being TRBD2 (7 bases). The CDR3 is made up of 15 amino acids. Looked up from germline, CDR1 is SGHTA and CDR2 is FQGNSA. Deletions cut 3 bases from V and 7 bases from J, with 19 bases between.

CDR3 amino acids: CATSNRQGWNTEAFF. CDR3 in DNA: TGTGCCACCAGCAATAGACAGGGGTGGAACACTGAAGCTTTCTTT. This sequence joins TRBV15 and TRBJ1-1, with TRBD1 identical over 8 bases. J lost 1 base, V lost 4 bases, and 5 bases had no gene match. The germline V gene has CDR1 LNHNV and CDR2 YYDKDF (reference sequence). The CDR3 covers 15 residues.

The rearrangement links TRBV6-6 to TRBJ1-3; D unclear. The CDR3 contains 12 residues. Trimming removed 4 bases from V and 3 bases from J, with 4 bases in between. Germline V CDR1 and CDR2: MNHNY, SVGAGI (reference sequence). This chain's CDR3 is CASSSLGNTIYF. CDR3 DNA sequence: TGTGCCAGCAGTTCCCTTGGAAACACCATATATTTT.

The CDR3, as DNA: TGTGCCATCAGTGAGCAGGGGGGCATGGCTGAAGCTTTCTTT. It translates to CAISEQGGMAEAFF. V usage is TRBV10-3 and J usage is TRBJ1-1; 7 nucleotides agree with TRBD1. This CDR3 comprises 14 residues. Germline lookup yields CDR1 ENHRY and CDR2 SYGVKD. J gave up 6 bases and V 2 bases, and 6 bases lay outside the gene matches.

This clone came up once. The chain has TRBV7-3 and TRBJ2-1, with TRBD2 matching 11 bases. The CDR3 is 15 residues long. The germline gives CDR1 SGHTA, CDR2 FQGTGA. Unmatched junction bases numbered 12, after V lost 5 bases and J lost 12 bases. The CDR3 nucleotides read TGTGCCAGCAGCCCAACTAGCGGGGGTTCGGGGATGCAGTTCTTC. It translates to CASSPTSGGSGMQFF.

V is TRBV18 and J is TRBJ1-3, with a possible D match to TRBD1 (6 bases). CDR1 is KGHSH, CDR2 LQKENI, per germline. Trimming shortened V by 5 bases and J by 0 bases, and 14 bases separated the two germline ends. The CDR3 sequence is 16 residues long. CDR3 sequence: CASSTRSGASGNTIYF. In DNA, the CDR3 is TGTGCCAGCTCAACGCGATCAGGGGCCTCTGGAAACACCATATATTTT.

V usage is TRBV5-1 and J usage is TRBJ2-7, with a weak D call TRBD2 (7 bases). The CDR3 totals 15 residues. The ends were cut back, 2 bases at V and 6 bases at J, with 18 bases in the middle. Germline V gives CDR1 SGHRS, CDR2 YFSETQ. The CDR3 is CASSLGGGTSSEQYF. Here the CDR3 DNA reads TGCGCCAGCAGCTTAGGGGGAGGGACTTCTTCCGAGCAGTACTTC.

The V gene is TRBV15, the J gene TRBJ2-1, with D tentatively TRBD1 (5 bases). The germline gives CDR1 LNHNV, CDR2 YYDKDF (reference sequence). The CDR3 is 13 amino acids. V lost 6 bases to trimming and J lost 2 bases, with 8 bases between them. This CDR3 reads CATRKGTYNEQFF. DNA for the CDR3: TGTGCCACCAGAAAGGGGACCTACAATGAGCAGTTCTTC.

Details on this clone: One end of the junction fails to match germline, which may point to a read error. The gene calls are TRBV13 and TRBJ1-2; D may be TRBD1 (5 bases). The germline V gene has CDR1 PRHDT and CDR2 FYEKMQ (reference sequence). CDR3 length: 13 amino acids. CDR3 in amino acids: CASSLGQVLGCTF. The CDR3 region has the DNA TGTGCCAGCAGCTTAGGACAGGTGTTGGGCTGCACCTTC. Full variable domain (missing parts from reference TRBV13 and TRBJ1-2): AAGVIQSPRHLIKEKRETATLKCYPIPRHDTVYWYQQGPGQDPQFLISFYEKMQSDKGSIPDRFSAQQFSDYHSELNMSSLELGDSALYFCASSLGQVLGCTFGSGTRLTVV.

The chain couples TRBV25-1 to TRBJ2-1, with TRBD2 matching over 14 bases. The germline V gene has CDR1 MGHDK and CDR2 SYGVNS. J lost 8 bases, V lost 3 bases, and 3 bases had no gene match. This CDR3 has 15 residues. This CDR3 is CASSDGTSGGDEQFF. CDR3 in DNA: TGTGCCAGCAGTGATGGGACTAGCGGGGGCGATGAGCAGTTCTTC.

As DNA, the CDR3 is TGCAGCGTTGAGTTGAATGACAGGGGAGACACCATATATTTT. Protein: CSVELNDRGDTIYF. The chain is built from TRBV29-1 and TRBJ1-3, with 8 nucleotides matching TRBD1. The germline CDR1 and CDR2 sequences are SQVTM and ANQGSEA. The CDR3 runs 14 residues. V was clipped by 3 bases and J by 8 bases; unmatched bases: 9.

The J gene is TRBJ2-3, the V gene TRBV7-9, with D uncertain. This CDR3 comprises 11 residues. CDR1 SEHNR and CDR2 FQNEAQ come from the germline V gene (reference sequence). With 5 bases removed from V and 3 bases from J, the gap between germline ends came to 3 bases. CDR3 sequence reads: CASSQTDTQYF. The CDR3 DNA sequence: TGTGCCAGCAGCCAAACAGATACGCAGTATTTT.

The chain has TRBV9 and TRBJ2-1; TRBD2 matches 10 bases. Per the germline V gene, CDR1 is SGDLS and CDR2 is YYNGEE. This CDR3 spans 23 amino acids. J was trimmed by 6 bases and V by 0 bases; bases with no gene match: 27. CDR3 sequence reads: CASSVGDLGIRGQTSGRSNEQFF. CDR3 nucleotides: TGTGCCAGCAGCGTAGGGGATCTTGGGATAAGGGGACAGACTAGCGGGCGCTCCAATGAGCAGTTCTTC.

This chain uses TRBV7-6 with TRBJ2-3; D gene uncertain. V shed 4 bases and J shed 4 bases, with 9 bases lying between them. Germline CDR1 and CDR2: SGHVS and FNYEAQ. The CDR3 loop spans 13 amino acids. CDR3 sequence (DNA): TGTGCCAGCAGCTCCAGGTCGTCAGATACGCAGTATTTT. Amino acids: CASSSRSSDTQYF.

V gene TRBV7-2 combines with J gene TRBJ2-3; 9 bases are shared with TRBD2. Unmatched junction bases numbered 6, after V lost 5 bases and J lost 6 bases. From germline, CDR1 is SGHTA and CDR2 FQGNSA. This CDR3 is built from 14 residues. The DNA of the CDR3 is TGTGCCAGCAGCCCGGCGGGAGGGCGGGATACGCAGTATTTT. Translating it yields CASSPAGGRDTQYF.

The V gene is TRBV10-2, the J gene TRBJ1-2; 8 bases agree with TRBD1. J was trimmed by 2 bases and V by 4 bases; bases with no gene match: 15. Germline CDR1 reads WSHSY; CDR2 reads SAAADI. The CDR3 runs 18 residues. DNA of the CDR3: TGCGCCAGCAGTGGAGGGATGGGGGGACAGGCAAGAAACTATGGCTACACCTTC. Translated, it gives CASSGGMGGQARNYGYTF.

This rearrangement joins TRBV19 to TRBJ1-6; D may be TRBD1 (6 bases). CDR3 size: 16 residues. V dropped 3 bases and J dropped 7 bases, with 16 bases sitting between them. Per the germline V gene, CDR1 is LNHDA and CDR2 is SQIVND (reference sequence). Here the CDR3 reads CASSITWDIRNSPLHF. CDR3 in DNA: TGTGCCAGTAGTATTACTTGGGACATTCGAAATTCACCCCTCCACTTT.

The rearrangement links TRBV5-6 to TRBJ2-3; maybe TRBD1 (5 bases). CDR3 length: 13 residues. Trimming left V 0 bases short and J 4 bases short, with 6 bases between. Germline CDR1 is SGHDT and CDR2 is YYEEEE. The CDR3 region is CASSLVGADTQYF. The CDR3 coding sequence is TGTGCCAGCAGCTTGGTAGGGGCAGATACGCAGTATTTT.

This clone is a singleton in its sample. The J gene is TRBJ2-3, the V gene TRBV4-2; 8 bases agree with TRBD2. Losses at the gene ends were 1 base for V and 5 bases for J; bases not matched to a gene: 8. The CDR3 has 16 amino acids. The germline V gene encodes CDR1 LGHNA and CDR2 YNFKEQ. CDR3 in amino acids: CASSQGGPGGQDTQYF. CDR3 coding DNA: TGTGCCAGCAGCCAAGGAGGGCCGGGGGGGCAAGATACGCAGTATTTT.

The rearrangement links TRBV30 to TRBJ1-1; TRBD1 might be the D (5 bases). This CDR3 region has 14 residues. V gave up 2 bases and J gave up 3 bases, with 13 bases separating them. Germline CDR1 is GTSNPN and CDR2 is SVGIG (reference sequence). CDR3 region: CAWSRGEGYTEAFF. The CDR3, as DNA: TGTGCCTGGAGTCGGGGGGAGGGGTACACTGAAGCTTTCTTT.

CDR3 residues: CASSLAEGEYYGYTF. DNA of the CDR3: TGTGCCAGCAGCTTGGCGGAGGGAGAGTACTATGGCTACACCTTC. The rearrangement uses TRBV5-4 and TRBJ1-2; D is unclear. Germline V lookup: CDR1 SGHNT, CDR2 YYREEE (reference sequence). Trimming took 0 bases from V and 3 from J, leaving 12 bases between them. The CDR3 spans 15 residues.